This TCR beta chain was captured by sequencing in a study of early T cells in non-severe SARS-CoV-2 infection. Study summary: Chains were unpaired, as sequencing was done on bulk RNA from unsorted whole blood.

This CDR3 has 17 residues. Germline CDR1 and CDR2: MGHRA and YSYEKL. In the library, individual cDNA molecules carried attached unique molecular identifiers. TCRdb recomputed calls from the 5' RACE reads with MiXCR, one row per CDR3 protein. The table includes about 97,000 distinct CDR3 sequences, approximately 11% detected once. Study-wide findings and caveats: Matching with VDJdb favored anti-spike CD8 responses (missing private and CD4 specificities).

About this clonotype itself: Its target is unknown. Mismatch with germline at one junction end may stem from a read error.

The TCR originated in an adult who was a healthcare worker with PCR-confirmed SARS-CoV-2 infection or an uninfected control (not recorded which). This chain joins TRBV4-1 and TRBJ2-3, with 10 bases aligning to TRBD2. This specimen consisted of whole blood, obtained at baseline. The CDR3 DNA sequence: TGCACCAGCAGCCAGTTACCGGCTAGCGGGAGTACAGATACGCAGTATTTT. Its translation: CTSSQLPASGSTDTQYF.